This TCR beta chain originates from a study of radiation and T cells in renal cell carcinoma. Notes on the study in general: Tumor samples were small regions of approximately 1 g.

The treatment is: treatment-naive control, cytoreductive nephrectomy. Controls were unirradiated tumors from treatment-naive cytoreductive nephrectomy patients. This table comes from immunoSEQ multiplex PCR, and its TCRdb copy is limited to in-frame clones, with some not included. There are some 25,000 clones in the sample; 55% to 70% occur only once, and roughly 23% lies in the top ten. V lost 2 bases, J lost 5 bases, and 9 bases stayed unmatched. This CDR3 has 16 residues. Germline values: CDR1 SGHDT, CDR2 YYEEEE. With respect to this clone: Antigen specificity is unknown.

This TCR was sampled from a man aged 40-55 years with renal cell carcinoma. Sample: tumor tissue, taken from a patient whose treatment was nephrectomy without radiotherapy. The gene calls are TRBV5-6 and TRBJ2-2; 7 bases align to TRBD2. This CDR3 reads CASSLGTRTRTGELFF. The DNA of the CDR3 is TGTGCCAGCAGCTTAGGAACTCGGACTAGGACCGGGGAGCTGTTTTTT.